One sample yielded the 2 T cell receptor beta chains listed below, sequenced in a study of blood T cell repertoires in COVID-19. Sequencing used immunoSEQ multiplex PCR; TCRdb keeps in-frame clones, though not all of them. The data show tens of thousands of clones, approximately 86% seen once. The specimen was peripheral blood. The receptors derive from a man in his fifties or sixties with active or convalescent COVID-19.

The chain is built from TRBV3-1 (or the pseudogene TRBV3-2) and TRBJ2-3; 13 positions match TRBD2. The length of the CDR3 is 19 residues. V trimming: 4 bases; J trimming: 2 bases; junction bases outside the gene matches: 12. CDR1 is LGHDT, CDR2 YNNKEL, per germline (reference sequence). The CDR3 reads CASSLSISGTSGVTDTQYF. DNA of the CDR3: TGTGCCAGCAGCCTCTCGATCTCCGGGACTAGCGGGGTCACAGATACGCAGTATTTT.

V is TRBV6-1 and J is TRBJ1-5, with TRBD1 identical over 7 bases. CDR3 size: 14 residues. J gave up 4 bases and V 2 bases, and 2 bases lay outside the gene matches. From germline, CDR1 is MNHNS and CDR2 SASEGT. Here the CDR3 reads CASSEQQGNQPQHF. Here the CDR3 DNA reads TGTGCCAGCAGTGAACAACAGGGGAATCAGCCCCAGCATTTT.